This T cell receptor beta chain was sequenced during a study of metastatic and nonmetastatic thyroid tumors. The study, taken as a whole, reports: According to reports, the diversity of TCR beta was significantly higher in malignant thyroid tumors than in benign nodules, and this held in both blood and tumor samples.

The entire patient cohort was treatment-naive prior to thyroid surgery. CDR1 and CDR2 (germline): SGHNT, YYREEE (reference sequence). The CDR3 runs 15 residues. The V end was cut by 2 bases, the J end by 5 bases, with 14 bases between. TCRdb called clones again from the PCR reads with MiXCR. Here the sample spans roughly 20,000 clones, roughly 17% being singletons. In its sample, this clone was seen many times. Its specificity is not known. The rearrangement uses TRBV5-4 and TRBJ1-5; D perhaps matches TRBD1 (5 bases). Input material: blood. The origin of this receptor is a male donor with papillary thyroid cancer or a benign thyroid nodule (not recorded which). Some clones in this sample may be carry-over from other donors' samples. CDR3 residues: CASSLCREVDQPQHF. CDR3 in DNA: TGTGCCAGCAGCTTATGCAGGGAGGTGGATCAGCCCCAGCATTTT.